What follows are 26 T cell receptor beta chains derived from one specimen sequenced in a study of shared clonotypes between healthy human individuals. Generated by immunoSEQ multiplex PCR, the TCRdb table keeps only in-frame clones and is missing some. The repertoire includes hundreds of thousands of clones, roughly 70% of them detected once, and over 1.5% sits in the top ten. The source material was memory CD4+ T cells sorted from blood. Subset given: CD45RA-negative fraction. The receptors stem from a woman aged 25 to 45 in good health.

This rearrangement joins TRBV7-2 to TRBJ1-2; TRBD1 might be the D (6 bases). The CDR3 length is 13 residues. CDR1 is SGHTA and CDR2 is FQGNSA in the germline V gene. The V end lost 5 bases, the J end lost 3 bases, and 10 bases lay between the germline ends. Here the CDR3 reads CASSDGQHYGYTF. The CDR3 nucleotides read TGTGCCAGCAGCGACGGACAGCACTATGGCTACACCTTC.

The chain couples TRBV15 to TRBJ2-5, with D possibly matching TRBD2 (6 bases). CDR3 length equals 14 residues. The V end lost 3 bases, the J end lost 5 bases, and 13 bases lay between the germline ends. Germline values: CDR1 LNHNV, CDR2 YYDKDF (reference sequence). The CDR3 DNA sequence: TGTGCCACCAGCAGGGAGGGGAGTAGGGAGACCCAGTACTTC. It is translated as CATSREGSRETQYF.

The rearrangement joins TRBV5-1 to TRBJ2-1; the D call may be TRBD1 or TRBD2 (5 bases each). This CDR3 contains 16 residues. CDR1 is SGHRS and CDR2 is YFSETQ in the germline V gene. Deletions cut 0 bases from V and 4 bases from J, with 14 bases between. This CDR3 reads CASSLGSGSGYNEQFF. CDR3 nucleotides: TGCGCCAGCAGCTTGGGATCAGGGAGTGGGTACAATGAGCAGTTCTTC. The whole variable domain, filled in from reference TRBV5-1 and TRBJ2-1, reads KAGVTQTPRYLIKTRGQQVTLSCSPISGHRSVSWYQQTPGQGLQFLFEYFSETQRNKGNFPGRFSGRQFSNSRSEMNVSTLELGDSALYLCASSLGSGSGYNEQFFGPGTRLTVL.

The chain is built from TRBV7-2 and TRBJ2-7; possible D gene TRBD1, 7 bases. V lost 2 bases and J 4 bases, leaving 18 bases between the germline ends. The CDR3 consists of 16 residues. CDR1 is SGHTA, CDR2 FQGNSA, per germline. The CDR3 protein is CASSLQGGATGYEQYF. CDR3 DNA: TGTGCCAGCAGCTTACAGGGGGGAGCGACGGGTTACGAGCAGTACTTC.

The genes are TRBV20-1 and TRBJ1-2; no clear D. The germline gives CDR1 DFQATT, CDR2 SNEGSKA (reference sequence). V was trimmed by 0 bases and J by 6 bases, leaving 5 bases between them. This CDR3 has 11 residues. This CDR3 is CSARDTHGYTF. The CDR3 DNA sequence: TGCAGTGCTAGAGATACCCATGGCTACACCTTC.

The rearrangement links TRBV4-2 to TRBJ1-3; 9 positions agree with TRBD1. This CDR3 is 17 amino acids long. Germline loops: CDR1 LGHNA, CDR2 YNFKEQ. V lost 0 bases to trimming and J lost 2 bases; unmatched junction nucleotides: 5. The CDR3 here is CASSQERTGVTGNTIYF. Here the CDR3 DNA reads TGTGCCAGCAGCCAAGAGCGGACAGGGGTTACTGGAAACACCATATATTTT.

The chain joins TRBV5-6 to TRBJ1-4, with a possible D match to TRBD1 (6 bases). CDR3 length equals 17 residues. V was pared by 0 bases and J by 4 bases, with 16 bases between. The germline CDR1 and CDR2 sequences are SGHDT and YYEEEE. The CDR3 region has the DNA TGTGCCAGCAGCTTGGCGATGGACAGAGGTTATAATGAAAAACTGTTTTTT. Translating gives CASSLAMDRGYNEKLFF.

The CDR3 sequence: CASSNRRTQYF. The CDR3 DNA is TGTGCCAGTAGTAACAGGCGGACCCAGTACTTC. V gene TRBV19 combines with J gene TRBJ2-5; TRBD1 is a possible D gene (5 bases). With 4 bases removed from V and 7 bases from J, the gap between germline ends came to 7 bases. The CDR3 has 11 amino acids. CDR1 is LNHDA, CDR2 SQIVND, per germline (reference sequence).

The rearrangement joins TRBV7-8 to TRBJ2-7, with 8 bases aligning to TRBD2. This CDR3 is 17 amino acids long. The germline CDR1 and CDR2 sequences are SGHVS and FQNEAQ. J lost 6 bases, V lost 4 bases, and 17 bases had no gene match. The CDR3 sequence is CASSSWGASGYSREQYF. The CDR3 coding sequence is TGTGCCAGCAGCTCATGGGGAGCTAGCGGGTACTCTCGCGAGCAGTACTTC.

To note about this clone: The same CDR3 arises from other DNA sequences in this sample as well. The rearrangement uses TRBV6-1 and TRBJ2-7; possibly TRBD1 for D (6 bases). Germline loops: CDR1 MNHNS, CDR2 SASEGT. Trimming took off 0 bases at V and 2 bases at J, with 11 bases between the two ends. The CDR3 covers 15 residues. In nucleotides, the CDR3 is TGTGCCAGCAGTGAAGCGCACAGGGTTACCTACGAGCAGTACTTC. It yields the protein CASSEAHRVTYEQYF.

DNA for the CDR3: TGTGCCAGCTCACGCGGCCGGGGGGAAAAAAATGAAGCTTTCTTT. Amino acids: CASSRGRGEKNEAFF. The gene calls are TRBV18 and TRBJ1-1; D perhaps matches TRBD1 (5 bases). This CDR3 has 15 residues. Trimming took 4 bases from V and 7 from J, leaving 19 bases between them. Germline CDR1 KGHSH, CDR2 LQKENI. Full variable domain (rest looked up from reference TRBV18 and TRBJ1-1): NAGVMQNPRHLVRRRGQEARLRCSPMKGHSHVYWYRQLPEEGLKFMVYLQKENIIDESGMPKERFSAEFPKEGPSILRIQQVVRGDSAAYFCASSRGRGEKNEAFFGQGTRLTVV.

V usage is TRBV10-1 and J usage is TRBJ1-2; 8 bases fit TRBD1. After removal of 0 bases from V and 3 bases from J, the junction contained 6 bases not matched to a gene. Germline lookup yields CDR1 WNHNN and CDR2 SYGVQD (reference sequence). There are 16 residues in the CDR3. The CDR3 loop reads CASSESQGAGDYGYTF. The CDR3 nucleotides read TGCGCCAGCAGTGAGTCGCAGGGGGCCGGCGACTATGGCTACACCTTC.

The chain couples TRBV7-2 to TRBJ2-7; D possibly corresponds to TRBD1 (5 bases). V was trimmed by 4 bases and J by 6 bases, leaving 13 bases between them. Germline loops: CDR1 SGHTA, CDR2 FQGNSA. The CDR3 loop spans 13 amino acids. In nucleotides, the CDR3 is TGTGCCAGCAGCTACCAAAGGGGCATCGAGCAGTACTTC. Amino acid sequence: CASSYQRGIEQYF.

V and J are TRBV10-2 and TRBJ1-1, with D uncertain. CDR3 length: 13 amino acids. The V end was cut by 4 bases, the J end by 1 base, with 7 bases between. Germline V CDR1 and CDR2: WSHSY, SAAADI. This CDR3 is CASSARTNTEAFF. CDR3 DNA sequence: TGCGCCAGCAGTGCGCGGACGAACACTGAAGCTTTCTTT.

The chain has TRBV28 and TRBJ1-5; D is uncertain. Germline CDR1 MDHEN, CDR2 SYDVKM. This CDR3 contains 14 residues. V lost 10 bases and J 0 bases, leaving 13 bases between the germline ends. CDR3 region: CATPGEGSNQPQHF. Here the CDR3 DNA reads TGTGCCACCCCTGGGGAGGGTAGCAATCAGCCCCAGCATTTT. The full variable domain, with the rest looked up from reference TRBV28 and TRBJ1-5, is DVKVTQSSRYLVKRTGEKVFLECVQDMDHENMFWYRQDPGLGLRLIYFSYDVKMKEKGDIPEGYSVSREKKERFSLILESASTNQTSMYLCATPGEGSNQPQHFGDGTRLSIL.

The chain carries TRBV19 and TRBJ2-1; 9 bases fit TRBD2. Germline V gene sequence: CDR1 LNHDA, CDR2 SQIVND (reference sequence). CDR3 length: 14 residues. V lost 4 bases and J lost 6; bases outside the gene matches: 4. The DNA for the CDR3 is TGTGCCAGTAGTAGGGAGCGGGAGGTCAATGAGCAGTTCTTC. It encodes CASSREREVNEQFF. The whole variable domain, filled in from reference TRBV19 and TRBJ2-1, reads DGGITQSPKYLFRKEGQNVTLSCEQNLNHDAMYWYRQDPGQGLRLIYYSQIVNDFQKGDIAEGYSVSREKKESFPLTVTSAQKNPTAFYLCASSREREVNEQFFGPGTRLTVL.

V and J are TRBV28 and TRBJ1-5; 7 nucleotides match TRBD1. Germline-derived CDR1 and CDR2 are MDHEN and SYDVKM. Trimming cost V 11 bases and J 4 bases; bases outside gene matches: 8. CDR3 size: 13 residues. The CDR3: CASGGTRNQPQHF. The CDR3 DNA follows: TGTGCCTCAGGGGGTACAAGAAATCAGCCCCAGCATTTT.

The gene calls are TRBV18 and TRBJ2-7, with 7 bases lining up with TRBD1. CDR1 is KGHSH, CDR2 LQKENI, per germline. After removal of 0 bases from V and 5 bases from J, the junction contained 7 bases not matched to a gene. The CDR3 totals 15 residues. CDR3 loop: CASSPPLDRANEQYF. CDR3 nucleotide sequence: TGTGCCAGCTCACCACCTTTAGACAGGGCAAACGAGCAGTACTTC.

The chain uses TRBV5-4 and TRBJ2-2; D unclear. V lost 2 bases to trimming and J lost 2 bases, with 7 bases between them. In germline, CDR1 is SGHNT, CDR2 YYREEE (reference sequence). CDR3 length equals 14 residues. CDR3 nucleotides: TGTGCCAGCAGCTTAACTCTTAACACCGGGGAGCTGTTTTTT. It encodes CASSLTLNTGELFF.

The gene calls are TRBV5-5 and TRBJ2-3; D gene uncertain. The CDR3 runs to 12 residues. The germline V gene encodes CDR1 SGHKS and CDR2 YYEKEE (reference sequence). Trimming took off 1 base at V and 4 bases at J, with 4 bases between the two ends. CDR3 coding DNA: TGTGCCAGCAGCTTGAGAGCAGATACGCAGTATTTT. It codes for CASSLRADTQYF. The full variable domain, in which reference TRBV5-5 and TRBJ2-3 provide the parts outside the CDR3, is DAGVTQSPTHLIKTRGQQVTLRCSPISGHKSVSWYQQVLGQGPQFIFQYYEKEERGRGNFPDRFSARQFPNYSSELNVNALLLGDSALYLCASSLRADTQYFGPGTRLTVL.

V is TRBV27 and J is TRBJ2-7, with 8 positions matching TRBD2. Germline trimming cut 5 bases from V and 6 bases from J; bases unmatched to any gene: 12. The CDR3 is 15 residues long. CDR1 MNHEY and CDR2 SMNVEV come from the germline V gene (reference sequence). The CDR3 DNA reads as TGTGCCAGCAGTGTGAGCAGCGGGAGCCCGACCGAGCAGTACTTC. This sequence encodes CASSVSSGSPTEQYF.

This clone is a singleton in its sample. V is TRBV2 and J is TRBJ1-5, with a possible D match to TRBD1 (5 bases). Looked up from germline, CDR1 is SNHLY and CDR2 is FYNNEI. CDR3 length equals 17 residues. V lost 4 bases, J lost 2 bases, and 18 bases lay in between. Written as DNA, the CDR3 is TGTGCCAGCAGTGTGACCCGCAGGGAGGTGGGCAATCAGCCCCAGCATTTT. Amino acid sequence: CASSVTRREVGNQPQHF.

By share, this clone counts as large. The chain carries TRBV4-2 and TRBJ2-6; the D gene is possibly TRBD2 (5 bases). Per the germline V gene, CDR1 is LGHNA and CDR2 is YNFKEQ. Trimming cost V 2 bases and J 1 base, with 15 bases left between them. The CDR3 covers 18 residues. This chain's CDR3 is CASSQNSHGESGANVLTF. The CDR3 DNA follows: TGTGCCAGCAGCCAAAACAGTCACGGGGAATCTGGGGCCAACGTCCTGACTTTC.

The rearrangement uses TRBV4-2 and TRBJ1-5; perhaps TRBD1 as D (6 bases). Germline assignment: CDR1 LGHNA and CDR2 YNFKEQ. Trimming took off 1 base at V and 5 bases at J, with 12 bases between the two ends. The CDR3 consists of 15 residues. CDR3 amino acids: CASSQGAQGDQPQHF. CDR3 bases: TGTGCCAGCAGCCAAGGGGCACAGGGTGATCAGCCCCAGCATTTT.

V gene TRBV11-3 combines with J gene TRBJ2-7; no clear D. V lost 3 bases and J 1 base, leaving 7 bases between the germline ends. CDR1 SGHNT and CDR2 YENEEA come from the germline V gene. The CDR3 is 13 amino acids. CDR3 in amino acids: CASSFSESYEQYF. In nucleotides, the CDR3 is TGTGCCAGCAGCTTTTCGGAGTCCTACGAGCAGTACTTC.

V usage is TRBV7-9 and J usage is TRBJ2-3; TRBD1 matches 9 bases. The V gene's germline CDR1 is SEHNR and CDR2 FQNEAQ (reference sequence). The CDR3 is made up of 17 amino acids. V shed 1 base, J shed 2 bases, and the junction held 7 bases outside the gene matches. The CDR3 region has the DNA TGTGCCAGCAGCTTAGGAAATGACAGGGGGAACACAGATACGCAGTATTTT. Protein sequence: CASSLGNDRGNTDTQYF.